These T cell receptor beta chains were read from a single sample in a study of early T cells in non-severe SARS-CoV-2 infection. TCRdb itself ran the 5' RACE reads through MiXCR, one entry per CDR3 protein. The sample records tens of thousands of distinct CDR3 sequences, around 14% being singletons. Sequenced input: whole blood. The receptors shown here come from an adult who was a healthcare worker with PCR-confirmed SARS-CoV-2 infection or an uninfected control (not recorded which). Both conserved end residues are part of each CDR3. D genes are given only for firm matches.

d_gene	v_gene	j_gene	CDR3aa
NA	TRBV24-1	TRBJ1-1	CATSNSDGEAFF
NA	TRBV11-2	TRBJ2-2	CASRRLGQKNTGELFF
NA	TRBV7-3	TRBJ2-3	CASSSGLRTSTDTQYF
NA	TRBV6-1	TRBJ2-7	CASFDHYYEQYF
NA	TRBV7-2	TRBJ2-7	CASSSPSYEQYF
TRBD1	TRBV11-2	TRBJ2-6	CASSTDRVAGANVLTF
NA	TRBV18	TRBJ2-3	CASSPPYRTVAYF
NA	TRBV30	TRBJ1-2	CAWRPGGDPFGYTF
TRBD2	TRBV7-2	TRBJ2-2	CASSFIASGGGELFF
NA	TRBV7-9	TRBJ1-2	CASSFLGGYGYTF
NA	TRBV19	TRBJ1-5	CASSIRADNQPQHF
NA	TRBV10-3	TRBJ2-7	CAISASRDSYEQYF
TRBD2	TRBV3-1	TRBJ2-5	CASSQDVGLAGVTQYF
NA	TRBV29-1	TRBJ1-2	CSVVVSLSGYTF
NA	TRBV7-9	TRBJ2-6	CASSLSTQSGANVLTF
NA	TRBV7-3	TRBJ1-2	CASSLTPAASLPIGYTF
TRBD1	TRBV13	TRBJ2-1	CASSRDRGRRNEQFF
NA	TRBV3-1	TRBJ1-6	CASSQGGMKSPLHF
TRBD2	TRBV7-9	TRBJ2-7	CASSLQRETLEQYF
NA	TRBV20-1	TRBJ2-3	CSASGTPPHTDTQYF
NA	TRBV7-2	TRBJ2-5	CASGSLVQETQYF
NA	TRBV10-2	TRBJ1-4	CASWDPTNEKLFF
NA	TRBV6-2/TRBV6-3	TRBJ2-7	CASSYIAGMPYEQYF
TRBD1	TRBV9	TRBJ2-7	CASTKTGTSYEQYF
TRBD1	TRBV6-6	TRBJ1-5	CASNQGAGQPQHF
NA	TRBV11-2	TRBJ2-3	CASSLDGRVGRTDTQYF
NA	TRBV20-1	TRBJ2-5	CSAPRGPETQYF
NA	TRBV5-6	TRBJ2-5	CASSFLEKGETQYF
NA	TRBV18	TRBJ2-3	CASSPPLFTDTQYF
NA	TRBV30	TRBJ1-4	CAWSDLNEKLFF
NA	TRBV7-8	TRBJ1-1	CASSSLSSRGTEAFF
NA	TRBV6-2/TRBV6-3	TRBJ1-2	CASSPRETDYTF
TRBD1	TRBV7-3	TRBJ1-1	CASSRDSNMNTEAFF
NA	TRBV12-3/TRBV12-4	TRBJ1-4	CASSLARPEKLFF
NA	TRBV7-9	TRBJ2-3	CASSFSGTDTQYF
TRBD1	TRBV12-3/TRBV12-4	TRBJ2-7	CASRPGDRGRYEQYF
NA	TRBV5-1	TRBJ2-7	CASSPGPSSYEQYF
TRBD1	TRBV20-1	TRBJ2-6	CSANNPGTGSGANVLTF
NA	TRBV7-2	TRBJ2-4	CASSTDSIAKNIQYF
TRBD1	TRBV12-3/TRBV12-4	TRBJ1-5	CASSSQGTAVYQPQHF
NA	TRBV3-1	TRBJ2-3	CASSHSGSTDTQYF
TRBD1	TRBV12-3/TRBV12-4	TRBJ2-6	CASSSRDRGPGANVLTF
TRBD2	TRBV5-6	TRBJ2-7	CASSSTQTSGMSYEQYF
NA	TRBV29-1	TRBJ2-1	CSGTSSYNEQFF
TRBD2	TRBV5-1	TRBJ2-2	CASSWAPSSGGNTGELFF
TRBD2	TRBV29-1	TRBJ2-7	CSVGSDSGSREQYF
TRBD2	TRBV7-3	TRBJ2-1	CASSIDLDGGSPKSSYNEQFF
TRBD1	TRBV10-3	TRBJ1-2	CAISEFRQGNGYTF
NA	TRBV5-1	TRBJ1-1	CASSLVAGEGTEAFF
NA	TRBV20-1	TRBJ2-5	CSARGAQVQKTQYF
NA	TRBV11-2	TRBJ1-2	CASSSETRGYTF
TRBD1	TRBV4-1	TRBJ1-4	CASSQHPDRATNEKLFF
NA	TRBV6-1	TRBJ2-1	CASSEPNEQFF
NA	TRBV2	TRBJ2-2	CASSEPGELFF